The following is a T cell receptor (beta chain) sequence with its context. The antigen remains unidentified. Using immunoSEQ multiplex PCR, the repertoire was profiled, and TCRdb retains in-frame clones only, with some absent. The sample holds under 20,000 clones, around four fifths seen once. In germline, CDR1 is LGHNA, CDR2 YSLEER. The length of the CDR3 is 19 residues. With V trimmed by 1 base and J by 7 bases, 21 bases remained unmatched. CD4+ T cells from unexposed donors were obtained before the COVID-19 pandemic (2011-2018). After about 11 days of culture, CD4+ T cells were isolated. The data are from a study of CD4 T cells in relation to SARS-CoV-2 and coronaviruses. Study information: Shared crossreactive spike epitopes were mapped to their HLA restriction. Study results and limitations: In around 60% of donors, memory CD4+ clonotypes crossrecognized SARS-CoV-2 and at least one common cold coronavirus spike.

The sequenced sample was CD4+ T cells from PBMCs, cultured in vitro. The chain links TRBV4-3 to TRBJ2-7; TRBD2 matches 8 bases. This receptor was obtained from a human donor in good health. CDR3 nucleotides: TGCGCCAGCAGCCAAGGGGTGGCCTGGCGGGAGGAACCTTTTTGGGAGCAGTACTTC. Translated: CASSQGVAWREEPFWEQYF.